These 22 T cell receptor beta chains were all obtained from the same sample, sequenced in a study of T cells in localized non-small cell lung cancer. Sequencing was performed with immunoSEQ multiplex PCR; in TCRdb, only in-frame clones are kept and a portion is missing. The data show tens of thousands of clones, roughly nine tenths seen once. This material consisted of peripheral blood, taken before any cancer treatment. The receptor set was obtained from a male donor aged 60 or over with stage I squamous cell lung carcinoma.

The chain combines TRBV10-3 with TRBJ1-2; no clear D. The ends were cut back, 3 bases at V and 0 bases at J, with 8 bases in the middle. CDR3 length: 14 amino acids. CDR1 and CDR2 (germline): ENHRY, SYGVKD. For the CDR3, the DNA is TGTGCCATCAGTGAACCCGGGACTAACTATGGCTACACCTTC. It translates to CAISEPGTNYGYTF.

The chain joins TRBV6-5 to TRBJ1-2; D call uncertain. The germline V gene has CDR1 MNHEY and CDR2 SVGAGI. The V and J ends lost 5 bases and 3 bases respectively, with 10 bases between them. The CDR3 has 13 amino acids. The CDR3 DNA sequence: TGTGCCAGCAGTCCCCTGACTGACTATGGCTACACCTTC. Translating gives CASSPLTDYGYTF.

CDR3 region: CASSEAGNTIYF. In DNA form, the CDR3 reads TGTGCCAGCAGCGAGGCTGGAAACACCATATATTTT. The chain recombines TRBV11-2 with TRBJ1-3; D is uncertain. CDR3 length equals 12 residues. Deletions cut 5 bases from V and 2 bases from J, with 4 bases between. Germline-derived CDR1 and CDR2 are SGHAT and FQNNGV.

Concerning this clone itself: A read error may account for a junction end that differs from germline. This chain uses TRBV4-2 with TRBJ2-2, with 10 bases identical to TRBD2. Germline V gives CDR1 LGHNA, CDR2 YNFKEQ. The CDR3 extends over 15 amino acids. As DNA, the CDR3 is TGTGCCAGCAGCCTTAGCGGGAGGAACACCGGGGAGCTGTCTTTT. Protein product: CASSLSGRNTGELSF.

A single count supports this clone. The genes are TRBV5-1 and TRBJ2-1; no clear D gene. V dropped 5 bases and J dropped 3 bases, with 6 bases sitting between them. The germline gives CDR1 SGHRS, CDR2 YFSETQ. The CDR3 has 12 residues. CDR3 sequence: CASRMDYNEQFF. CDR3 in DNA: TGCGCCAGCAGAATGGACTACAATGAGCAGTTCTTC.

This CDR3 reads CASSFYRGTNEKLFF. DNA for the CDR3: TGTGCCAGCAGTTTCTACAGGGGGACTAATGAAAAACTGTTTTTT. The chain uses TRBV16 and TRBJ1-4, with 8 bases that match TRBD1. The CDR3 contains 15 residues. Germline loops: CDR1 KGHSY, CDR2 FQNENV. The V segment lost 6 bases and the J segment 2 bases; nucleotides outside the gene matches: 5.

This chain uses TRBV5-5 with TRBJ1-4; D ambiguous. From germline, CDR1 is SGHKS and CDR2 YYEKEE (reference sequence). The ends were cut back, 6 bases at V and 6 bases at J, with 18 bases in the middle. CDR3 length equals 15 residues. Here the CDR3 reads CASTRGWLADEKLFF. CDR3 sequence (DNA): TGTGCCAGCACCCGGGGATGGTTGGCGGATGAAAAACTGTTTTTT.

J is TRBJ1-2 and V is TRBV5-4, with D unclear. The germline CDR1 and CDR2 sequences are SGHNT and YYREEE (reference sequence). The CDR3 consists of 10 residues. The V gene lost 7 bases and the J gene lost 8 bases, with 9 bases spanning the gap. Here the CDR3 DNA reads TGTGCCAGCGGGCCCGGGGGCTACACCTTC. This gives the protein CASGPGGYTF.

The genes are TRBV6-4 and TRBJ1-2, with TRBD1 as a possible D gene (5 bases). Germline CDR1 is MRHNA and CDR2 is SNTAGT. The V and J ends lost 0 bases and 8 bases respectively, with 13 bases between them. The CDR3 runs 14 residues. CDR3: CASSDSQGRGGYTF. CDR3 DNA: TGTGCCAGCAGTGACTCGCAGGGCCGGGGAGGCTACACCTTC.

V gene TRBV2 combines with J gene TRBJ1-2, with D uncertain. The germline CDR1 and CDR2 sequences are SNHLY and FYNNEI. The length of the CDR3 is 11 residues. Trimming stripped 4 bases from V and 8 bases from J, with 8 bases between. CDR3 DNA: TGTGCCAGCAGTGTGTCGAAAGGCTACACCTTC. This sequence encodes CASSVSKGYTF.

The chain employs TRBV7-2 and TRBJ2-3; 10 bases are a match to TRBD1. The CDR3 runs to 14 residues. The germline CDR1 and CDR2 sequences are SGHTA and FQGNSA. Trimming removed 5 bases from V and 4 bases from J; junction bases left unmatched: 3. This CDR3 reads CASSQGQGPDTQYF. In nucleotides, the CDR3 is TGTGCCAGCAGCCAGGGACAGGGGCCAGATACGCAGTATTTT.

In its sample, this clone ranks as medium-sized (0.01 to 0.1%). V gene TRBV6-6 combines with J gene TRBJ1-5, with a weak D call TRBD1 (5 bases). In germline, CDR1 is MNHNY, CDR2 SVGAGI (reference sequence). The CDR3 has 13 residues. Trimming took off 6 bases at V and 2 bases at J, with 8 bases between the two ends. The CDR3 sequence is CASRGAGNQPQHF. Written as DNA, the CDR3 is TGTGCCAGCAGAGGGGCTGGCAATCAGCCCCAGCATTTT.

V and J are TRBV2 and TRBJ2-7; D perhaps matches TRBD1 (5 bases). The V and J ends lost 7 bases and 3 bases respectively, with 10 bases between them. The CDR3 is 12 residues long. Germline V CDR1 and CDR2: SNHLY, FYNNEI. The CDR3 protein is CASTSDSYEQYF. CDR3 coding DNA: TGTGCCAGCACCTCCGACAGCTACGAGCAGTACTTC.

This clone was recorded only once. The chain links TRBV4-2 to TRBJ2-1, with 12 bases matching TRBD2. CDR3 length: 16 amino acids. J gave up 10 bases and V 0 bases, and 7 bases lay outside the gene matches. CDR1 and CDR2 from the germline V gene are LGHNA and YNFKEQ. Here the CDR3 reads CASSQDPGLAGREQFF. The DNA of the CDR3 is TGTGCCAGCAGCCAAGACCCGGGACTAGCGGGTCGCGAGCAGTTCTTC.

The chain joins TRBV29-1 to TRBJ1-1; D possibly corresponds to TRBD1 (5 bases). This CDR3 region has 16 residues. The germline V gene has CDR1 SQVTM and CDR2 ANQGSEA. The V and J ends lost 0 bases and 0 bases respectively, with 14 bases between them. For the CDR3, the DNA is TGCAGCGTTGAAGATCCACAGGAGACCATGAACACTGAAGCTTTCTTT. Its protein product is CSVEDPQETMNTEAFF.

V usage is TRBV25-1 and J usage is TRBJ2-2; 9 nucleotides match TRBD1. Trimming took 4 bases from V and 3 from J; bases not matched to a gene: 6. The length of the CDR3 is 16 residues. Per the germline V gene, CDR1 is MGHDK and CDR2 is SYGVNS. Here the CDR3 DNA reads TGTGCCAGCAGTGCCAGGACAGGGGTGGACACCGGGGAGCTGTTTTTT. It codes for CASSARTGVDTGELFF.

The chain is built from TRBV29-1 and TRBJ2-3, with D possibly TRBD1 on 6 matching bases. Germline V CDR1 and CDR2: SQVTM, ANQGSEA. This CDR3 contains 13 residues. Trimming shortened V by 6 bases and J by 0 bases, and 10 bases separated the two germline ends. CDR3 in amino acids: CSVGTTSTDTQYF. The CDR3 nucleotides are TGCAGCGTAGGGACAACTAGCACAGATACGCAGTATTTT.

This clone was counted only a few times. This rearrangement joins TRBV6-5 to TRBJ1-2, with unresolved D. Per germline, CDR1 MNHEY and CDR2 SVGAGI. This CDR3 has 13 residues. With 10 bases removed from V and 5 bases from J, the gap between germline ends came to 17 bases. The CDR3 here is CAIHRGRYYGYTF. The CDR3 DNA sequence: TGTGCCATACACCGAGGGAGATATTATGGCTACACCTTC.

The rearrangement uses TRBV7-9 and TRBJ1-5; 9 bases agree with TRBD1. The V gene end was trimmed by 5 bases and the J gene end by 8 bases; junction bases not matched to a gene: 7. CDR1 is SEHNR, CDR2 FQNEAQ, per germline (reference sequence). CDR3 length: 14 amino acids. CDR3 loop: CASSRGQGNEPQHF. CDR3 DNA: TGTGCCAGCAGCCGGGGACAGGGTAACGAGCCCCAGCATTTT.

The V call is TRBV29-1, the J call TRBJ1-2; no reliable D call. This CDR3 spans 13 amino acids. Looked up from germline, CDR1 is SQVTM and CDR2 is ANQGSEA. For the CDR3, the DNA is TGCAGTGTGAAGTTGACAACTAACTATGGCTACACCTTC. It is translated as CSVKLTTNYGYTF. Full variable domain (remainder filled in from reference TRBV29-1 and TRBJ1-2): SAVISQKPSRDICQRGTSLTIQCQVDSQVTMMFWYRQQPGQSLTLIATANQGSEATYESGFVIDKFPISRPNLTFSTLTVSNMSPEDSSIYLCSVKLTTNYGYTFGSGTRLTVV.

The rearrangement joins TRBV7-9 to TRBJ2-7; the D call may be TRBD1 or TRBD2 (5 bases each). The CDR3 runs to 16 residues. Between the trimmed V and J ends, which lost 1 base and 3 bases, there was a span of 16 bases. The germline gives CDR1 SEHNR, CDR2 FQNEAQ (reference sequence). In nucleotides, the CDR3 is TGTGCCAGCAGCTTAGTTGGGACGGAGCAAAGCTACGAGCAGTACTTC. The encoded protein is CASSLVGTEQSYEQYF. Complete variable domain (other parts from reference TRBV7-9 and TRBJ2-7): DTGVSQNPRHKITKRGQNVTFRCDPISEHNRLYWYRQTLGQGPEFLTYFQNEAQLEKSRLLSDRFSAERPKGSFSTLEIQRTEQGDSAMYLCASSLVGTEQSYEQYFGPGTRLTVT.

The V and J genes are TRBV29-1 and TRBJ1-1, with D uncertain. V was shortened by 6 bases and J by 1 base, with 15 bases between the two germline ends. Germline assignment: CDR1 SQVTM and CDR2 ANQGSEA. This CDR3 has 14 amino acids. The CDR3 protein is CSVSRAVSNTEAFF. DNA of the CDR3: TGCAGCGTGTCTCGTGCAGTTTCGAACACTGAAGCTTTCTTT.